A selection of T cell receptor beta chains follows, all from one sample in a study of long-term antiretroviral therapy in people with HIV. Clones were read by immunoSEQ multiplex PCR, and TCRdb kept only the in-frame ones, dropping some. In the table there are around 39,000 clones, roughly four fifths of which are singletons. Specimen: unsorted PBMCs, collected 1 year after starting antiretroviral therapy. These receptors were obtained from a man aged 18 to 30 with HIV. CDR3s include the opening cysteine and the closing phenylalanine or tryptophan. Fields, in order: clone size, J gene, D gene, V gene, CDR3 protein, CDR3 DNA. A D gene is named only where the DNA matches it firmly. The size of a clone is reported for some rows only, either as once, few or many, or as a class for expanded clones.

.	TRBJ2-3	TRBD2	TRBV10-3	CAASGGFSTDTQYF	TGTGCCGCTAGCGGGGGCTTTAGCACAGATACGCAGTATTTT
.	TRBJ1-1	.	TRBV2	CASSDPLGGRPNTEAFF	TGTGCCAGCAGTGACCCTTTAGGCGGGCGACCGAACACTGAAGCTTTCTTT
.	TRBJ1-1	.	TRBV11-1	CASSLGGNTEAFF	TGTGCCAGCAGCCTTGGAGGGAACACTGAAGCTTTCTTT
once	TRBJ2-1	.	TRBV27	CASSLAGNEQFF	TGTGCCAGCAGTTTGGCAGGGAATGAGCAGTTCTTC
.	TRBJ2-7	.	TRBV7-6	CASSLGTGVYEQYF	TGTGCCAGCAGCTTAGGTACCGGAGTCTACGAGCAGTACTTC
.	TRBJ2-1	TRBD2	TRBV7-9	CASSSRLAGAPRDEQFF	TGTGCCAGCAGCTCCAGACTAGCGGGAGCCCCAAGGGATGAGCAGTTCTTC
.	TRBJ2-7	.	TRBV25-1	CASSVGRDEQYF	TGTGCCAGCAGTGTTGGTCGGGACGAGCAGTACTTC
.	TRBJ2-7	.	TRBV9	CASSPEGGPPSYEQYF	TGTGCCAGCAGCCCAGAGGGAGGCCCCCCCTCCTACGAGCAGTACTTC
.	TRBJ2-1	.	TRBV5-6	CASSLVRGGYNEQFF	TGTGCCAGCAGCTTGGTTAGGGGGGGCTACAATGAGCAGTTCTTC
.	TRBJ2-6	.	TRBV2	CASSGSGTGANVLTF	TGTGCCAGCAGTGGTTCGGGGACCGGGGCCAACGTCCTGACTTTC
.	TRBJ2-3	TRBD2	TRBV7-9	CASSLVGSGADTQYF	TGTGCCAGCAGCTTAGTTGGTAGCGGGGCAGATACGCAGTATTTT
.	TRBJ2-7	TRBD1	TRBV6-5	CASFPSGTGRHEQYF	TGTGCCAGCTTTCCATCCGGGACAGGGAGGCACGAGCAGTACTTC
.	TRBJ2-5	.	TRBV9	CASSGRIVADTWEETQYF	TGTGCCAGCAGCGGACGAATTGTAGCGGACACCTGGGAGGAGACCCAGTACTTC
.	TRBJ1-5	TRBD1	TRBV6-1	CASSTRQGYNQPQHF	TGTGCCAGCAGTACTAGACAGGGATATAATCAGCCCCAGCATTTT
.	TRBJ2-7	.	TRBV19	CASSPSGNRVPYEQYF	TGTGCCAGTAGCCCAAGCGGGAACAGGGTGCCCTACGAGCAGTACTTC
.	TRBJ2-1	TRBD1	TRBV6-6	CASSLDRVIYNEQFF	TGTGCCAGCAGCCTCGACAGGGTAATCTACAATGAGCAGTTCTTC
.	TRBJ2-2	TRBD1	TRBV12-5	CASGPGQGDTGELFF	TGTGCTAGTGGACCGGGACAGGGCGACACCGGGGAGCTGTTTTTT
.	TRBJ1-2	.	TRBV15	CATSRAPQDGYTF	TGTGCCACCAGCAGAGCTCCGCAGGATGGCTACACCTTC
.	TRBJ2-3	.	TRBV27	CASSASGAGFTDTQYF	TGTGCCAGCAGTGCCTCAGGGGCCGGGTTCACAGATACGCAGTATTTT
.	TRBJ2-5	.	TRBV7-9	CASSPSSWGETQYF	TGTGCCAGCAGCCCCTCGTCCTGGGGCGAGACCCAGTACTTC
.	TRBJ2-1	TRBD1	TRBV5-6	CASSLEGRGYRSYNEQFF	TGTGCCAGCAGCTTGGAAGGCAGGGGGTACCGATCCTACAATGAGCAGTTCTTC
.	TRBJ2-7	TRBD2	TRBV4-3	CASSQAGTSFYEQYF	TGCGCCAGCAGCCAAGCCGGGACTAGTTTCTACGAGCAGTACTTC
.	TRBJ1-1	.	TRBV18	CASSPRTGNTEAFF	TGTGCCAGCTCACCTCGAACAGGGAACACTGAAGCTTTCTTT
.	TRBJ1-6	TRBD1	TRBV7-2	CASSLGDSIYNSPLHF	TGTGCCAGCAGCTTAGGGGACAGCATTTATAATTCACCCCTCCACTTT
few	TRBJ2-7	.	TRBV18	CASSPAAGSYEQYF	TGTGCCAGCTCACCGGCTGCAGGTAGCTACGAGCAGTACTTC
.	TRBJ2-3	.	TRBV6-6	CASSYSPPGKNTQYF	TGTGCCAGCAGTTACTCTCCTCCGGGCAAGAATACGCAGTATTTT
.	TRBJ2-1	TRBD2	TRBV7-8	CASSLSSGVSSYNEQFF	TGTGCCAGCAGCTTATCTAGCGGGGTTAGCTCCTACAATGAGCAGTTCTTC
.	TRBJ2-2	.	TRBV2	CASSRANTGELFF	TGTGCCAGCAGTAGAGCGAACACCGGGGAGCTGTTTTTT
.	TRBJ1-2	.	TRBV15	CATSRHREGYYGYTF	TGTGCCACCAGCAGGCACCGGGAGGGGTACTATGGCTACACCTTC
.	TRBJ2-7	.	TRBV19	CASSMQVRYEQYF	TGTGCCAGTAGTATGCAGGTCAGGTACGAGCAGTACTTC
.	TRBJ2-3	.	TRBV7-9	CASSARGATDTQYF	TGTGCCAGCTCCGCCCGTGGGGCCACAGATACGCAGTATTTT
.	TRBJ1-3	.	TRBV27	CASSPTPHRTGNTIYF	TGTGCCAGCAGTCCAACACCGCACAGGACTGGAAACACCATATATTTT
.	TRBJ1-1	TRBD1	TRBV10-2	CASHPGQGRGTEAFF	TGCGCCAGCCACCCAGGACAGGGTCGAGGCACTGAAGCTTTCTTT
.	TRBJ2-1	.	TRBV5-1	CASSLASPTSSSYNEQFF	TGCGCCAGCAGCTTGGCGTCCCCCACTTCCAGCTCCTACAATGAGCAGTTCTTC
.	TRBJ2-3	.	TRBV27	CASSSRRDSTDTQYF	TGTGCCAGCAGCTCTCGTCGGGACAGCACAGATACGCAGTATTTT
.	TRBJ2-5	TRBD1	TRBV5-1	CASSLGTGLSETQYF	TGCGCCAGCAGCTTAGGGACAGGGCTTTCGGAGACCCAGTACTTC
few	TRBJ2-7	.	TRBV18	CASSVLAGESGEQYF	TGTGCCAGCTCGGTATTGGCAGGGGAGTCTGGCGAGCAGTACTTC
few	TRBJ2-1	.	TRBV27	CASMEVSAWDEQFF	TGTGCCAGCATGGAGGTCAGCGCCTGGGATGAGCAGTTCTTC
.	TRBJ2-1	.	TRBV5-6	CASSFPGLSSYNEQFF	TGTGCCAGCAGTTTTCCGGGACTTAGCTCCTACAATGAGCAGTTCTTC
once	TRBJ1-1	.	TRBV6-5	CASSYSGNSGTEAFF	TGTGCCAGCAGTTACTCGGGTAATTCGGGGACTGAAGCTTTCTTT
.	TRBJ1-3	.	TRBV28	CASSFGRRRLSGNTIYF	TGTGCCAGCAGTTTTGGAAGGCGACGTCTCTCTGGAAACACCATATATTTT